This is a list of T cell receptor beta chains from one sample in a study of CD8 T cells in Susac syndrome. TCRdb reprocessed the immunoSEQ multiplex PCR reads with MiXCR, giving one entry per CDR3 protein. The sample lists around 200,000 distinct CDR3 sequences; roughly 95% were seen once. What was sequenced was CD4+ T cells from PBMCs. The receptors were sampled from a human donor in good health. Each CDR3 is given with its conserved first and last residue. A D gene is named only where the DNA matches it firmly. Rows may omit the clone size; those that give it use once, few, many or a size class.

J gene	D gene	V gene	CDR3 length	clone size	CDR3 DNA	CDR3 protein
TRBJ2-3	TRBD1	TRBV29-1	13	once	TGCAGCGTTGGACAGGGATACACAGATACGCAGTATTTT	CSVGQGYTDTQYF
TRBJ2-5	-	TRBV2	14	-	TGTGCCAGCAGGATTTCCGGGACGGGGGAGACCCAGTACTTC	CASRISGTGETQYF
TRBJ2-3	-	TRBV18	15	-	TGTGCCAGCTCACCACCGGGGGCGAGGACAGATACGCAGTATTTT	CASSPPGARTDTQYF
TRBJ1-2	-	TRBV12-3/TRBV12-4	14	-	TGTGCCAGCAGTTTAACGGGGACCAACTATGGCTACACCTTC	CASSLTGTNYGYTF
TRBJ1-4	TRBD1	TRBV9	14	-	TGTGCCAGCAGCCGGACAGGGCGCGGTGAAAAACTGTTTTTT	CASSRTGRGEKLFF
TRBJ2-7	TRBD1	TRBV11-2	16	-	TGTGCCAGCAACCCCCGGTGGGGACAGGGGTCCTACGAGCAGTACTTC	CASNPRWGQGSYEQYF
TRBJ2-6	TRBD2	TRBV7-2	17	once	TGTGCCAGCAGCTTACGGCTAGCGGGAGCTGGGGCCAACGTCCTGACTTTC	CASSLRLAGAGANVLTF
TRBJ1-3	-	TRBV7-6	16	once	TGTGCCAGCAGCGAGCTCGGACGGAGCTCTGGAAACACCATATATTTT	CASSELGRSSGNTIYF
TRBJ1-5	-	TRBV5-1	14	-	TGCGCCAGCAGCCTAAACGAATTCAATCAGCCCCAGCATTTT	CASSLNEFNQPQHF
TRBJ1-4	TRBD1	TRBV5-1	16	-	TGCGCCAGCAGCGAGACGCCGGGACAGACTAATGAAAAACTGTTTTTT	CASSETPGQTNEKLFF
TRBJ2-2	-	TRBV12-3/TRBV12-4	15	-	TGTGCCAGCAGTTCCGGCGGGGCAGGCACCGGGGAGCTGTTTTTT	CASSSGGAGTGELFF
TRBJ2-5	TRBD1	TRBV27	13	-	TGTGCCACCCGGGACAGGGGGATAGAGACCCAGTACTTC	CATRDRGIETQYF
TRBJ2-2	-	TRBV14	13	-	TGTGCCAGCAGCCAGGCACGTGTCCGGGAGCTGTTTTTT	CASSQARVRELFF
TRBJ1-1	-	TRBV20-1	12	-	TGCAGTGCTAGAACCCCTATGACTGAAGCTTTCTTT	CSARTPMTEAFF
TRBJ2-3	-	TRBV29-1	15	-	TGCAGCGTCCGCGGGGTCGGGGCTACAACAGATACGCAGTATTTT	CSVRGVGATTDTQYF
TRBJ2-3	-	TRBV12-3/TRBV12-4	13	-	TGTGCCAGCAGTTTAGGTGGAGCAGATACGCAGTATTTT	CASSLGGADTQYF
TRBJ1-5	-	TRBV29-1	13	-	TGCAGCGTTCTGGACACAATAGATCAGCCCCAGCATTTT	CSVLDTIDQPQHF
TRBJ1-5	-	TRBV4-1	17	once	TGCGCCAGCAGCCTATCTTTCCCGGTTTATAGCAATCAGCCCCAGCATTTT	CASSLSFPVYSNQPQHF
TRBJ2-2	-	TRBV9	15	-	TGTGCCAGCAGCGTAGTTCCGGGGTACACCGGGGAGCTGTTTTTT	CASSVVPGYTGELFF
TRBJ2-2	-	TRBV29-1	16	-	TGCAGCGTCCGCTCCCCTCAGGTCCCGAACACCGGGGAGCTGTTTTTT	CSVRSPQVPNTGELFF
TRBJ2-1	TRBD2	TRBV7-8	15	-	TGTGCCAGCAGCTCTAGACTAGCGGGAAAGTATGAGCAGTTCTTC	CASSSRLAGKYEQFF
TRBJ1-1	-	TRBV20-1	13	-	TGCAGTGCACCAGGACAGACGAACACTGAAGCTTTCTTT	CSAPGQTNTEAFF
TRBJ2-1	-	TRBV19	14	-	TGTGCCAGTAGTGTCTCAGGGCCCTACAATGAGCAGTTCTTC	CASSVSGPYNEQFF
TRBJ2-5	TRBD1	TRBV27	15	-	TGTGCCAGCCGCCGTATTAGGACAGGCCAAGAGACCCAGTACTTC	CASRRIRTGQETQYF
TRBJ2-5	-	TRBV6-5	13	-	TGTGCCAGCAGCAGGGACACCGAAGAGACCCAGTACTTC	CASSRDTEETQYF
TRBJ1-5	TRBD1	TRBV12-3/TRBV12-4	16	-	TGTGCCAGCAGTACTGTAGGACAGGGCATTCATCAGCCCCAGCATTTT	CASSTVGQGIHQPQHF
TRBJ2-5	-	TRBV4-1	16	-	TGCGCCAGCAGCCAAGACCGGGACCAGTTAGAAGAGACCCAGTACTTC	CASSQDRDQLEETQYF
TRBJ2-7	TRBD1	TRBV29-1	12	-	TGCAGCGTGGGACAGGGGAGATACGAGCAGTACTTC	CSVGQGRYEQYF
TRBJ1-1	-	TRBV20-1	13	-	TGCAGTGCTAGAGCGAATGGCAGGGCTGAAGCTTTCTTT	CSARANGRAEAFF
TRBJ2-1	TRBD2	TRBV28	15	-	TGTGCCAGCAAAGGGACTAGCGGGAGGTTTAATGAGCAGTTCTTC	CASKGTSGRFNEQFF
TRBJ1-2	-	TRBV2	17	once	TGTGCCAGCAGTCCACAAGTTAGAATACAGGGAAGCTATGGCTACACCTTC	CASSPQVRIQGSYGYTF
TRBJ2-7	TRBD1	TRBV27	14	once	TGTGCCAGCAGTCTCCAGGGGGCACTGGGGGAGCAGTACTTC	CASSLQGALGEQYF
TRBJ2-1	-	TRBV30	12	-	TGTGCCTGGACGTCTGGCCGTAATGAGCAGTTCTTC	CAWTSGRNEQFF
TRBJ2-3	TRBD1	TRBV24-1	15	-	TGTGCCACCAGTGATTGGGACAGTTCCACAGATACGCAGTATTTT	CATSDWDSSTDTQYF
TRBJ2-3	-	TRBV5-6	15	-	TGTGCCAGCAGTCCAGTCTACTCCCGCACAGATACGCAGTATTTT	CASSPVYSRTDTQYF
TRBJ2-7	-	TRBV5-1	13	-	TGCGCCAGCACCCTGCGTGGGGTAAACGAGCAGTACTTC	CASTLRGVNEQYF
TRBJ2-2	-	TRBV29-1	14	-	TGCAGCGGAAGGACAGAATCGAACACCGGGGAGCTGTTTTTT	CSGRTESNTGELFF
TRBJ2-5	-	TRBV20-1	14	-	TGCAGTGCTAGCGCAGGAGAGGTCGGGGAGACCCAGTACTTC	CSASAGEVGETQYF
TRBJ2-7	-	TRBV6-2/TRBV6-3	13	-	TGTGCCAGCAGCCGTGGCGGGGCCTACGAGCAGTACTTC	CASSRGGAYEQYF
TRBJ2-7	TRBD1	TRBV4-3	16	-	TGCGCCAGCAGCCAAGCTGATAGACAGGGGGCCTACGAGCAGTACTTC	CASSQADRQGAYEQYF
TRBJ1-1	TRBD1	TRBV29-1	16	-	TGCAGCGTGAGGACAGGGGCGAACTCTTTGAACACTGAAGCTTTCTTT	CSVRTGANSLNTEAFF
TRBJ2-5	TRBD1	TRBV4-1	16	-	TGCGCCAGCAGCCAACAGGCGGGACAGGGTTCAGAGACCCAGTACTTC	CASSQQAGQGSETQYF
TRBJ1-5	-	TRBV4-2	17	-	TGTGCCAGCAGCCAAGGACGCGGCTCAAAGAAGCATCAGCCCCAGCATTTT	CASSQGRGSKKHQPQHF
TRBJ2-3	TRBD2	TRBV10-2	20	-	TGCGCCAGCAGTGGCCCCTCCCTAACCGGGACTAGCGGAAGCACAGATACGCAGTATTTT	CASSGPSLTGTSGSTDTQYF